Shown below are 20 T cell receptor beta chains from a single sample sequenced in a study of shared clonotypes between healthy human individuals. Sequencing used immunoSEQ multiplex PCR; TCRdb keeps in-frame clones, though not all of them. Of under 350,000 clones in the sample, roughly 91% were seen once. Sequenced material: memory CD8+ T cells sorted from blood. Noted subset: CD45RO+ cells pooled with CCR7-negative TemRA cells. These receptor sequences come from a man between 18 and 35 years old in good health.

The chain carries TRBV4-1 and TRBJ1-3; D unclear. Germline V CDR1 and CDR2: MGHRA, YSYEKL. The CDR3 length is 13 residues. V lost 1 base to trimming and J lost 4 bases, with 5 bases between them. The CDR3 sequence: CASSQVSGNTIYF. CDR3 DNA sequence: TGCGCCAGCAGCCAAGTATCCGGAAACACCATATATTTT.

V is TRBV2 and J is TRBJ2-1; no clear D. CDR1 and CDR2 (germline): SNHLY, FYNNEI. The length of the CDR3 is 14 residues. The V and J ends lost 7 bases and 5 bases respectively, with 15 bases between them. The CDR3 DNA follows: TGTGCCAGCACTGAGCCGGACGAACACAATGAGCAGTTCTTC. It encodes CASTEPDEHNEQFF.

V and J are TRBV30 and TRBJ2-3; the D gene is possibly TRBD2 (6 bases). The CDR3 has 16 residues. In germline, CDR1 is GTSNPN, CDR2 SVGIG (reference sequence). V lost 0 bases and J lost 2, with 15 bases in between. CDR3 protein: CAWSVEGTLLTDTQYF. The CDR3 DNA is TGTGCCTGGAGTGTAGAAGGGACTCTACTCACAGATACGCAGTATTTT.

The V and J genes are TRBV4-1 and TRBJ2-7, with D perhaps TRBD2 (6 bases). The V gene's germline CDR1 is MGHRA and CDR2 YSYEKL. V lost 1 base and J lost 2, with 9 bases in between. CDR3 length: 14 amino acids. The CDR3 loop reads CASSQVEGPYEQYF. CDR3 nucleotides: TGCGCCAGCAGCCAAGTGGAGGGACCCTACGAGCAGTACTTC.

This clone was seen only once. The chain has TRBV7-9 and TRBJ2-3; perhaps TRBD1 as D (5 bases). The V gene's germline CDR1 is SEHNR and CDR2 FQNEAQ (reference sequence). This CDR3 is 14 amino acids long. V lost 8 bases, J lost 1 base, and 13 bases lay in between. As DNA, the CDR3 is TGTGCCAGCTCGGACACTTTGCGCACAGATACGCAGTATTTT. As protein: CASSDTLRTDTQYF.

The rearrangement joins TRBV9 to TRBJ1-1, with a possible D match to TRBD1 (6 bases). Trimming pared 2 bases from V and 6 bases from J, leaving 17 bases between. This CDR3 spans 15 amino acids. Germline V gene sequence: CDR1 SGDLS, CDR2 YYNGEE. CDR3 amino acids: CASSVHDTGYPEAFF. Written as DNA, the CDR3 is TGTGCCAGCAGCGTCCATGACACAGGGTACCCTGAAGCTTTCTTT.

A few counts support this clone. The gene calls are TRBV5-1 and TRBJ2-5; the D is unclear. The CDR3 runs 11 residues. Between the trimmed V and J ends, which lost 0 bases and 3 bases, there was a span of 0 bases. Germline V gives CDR1 SGHRS, CDR2 YFSETQ. The CDR3 sequence is CASSLEETQYF. In DNA, the CDR3 is TGCGCCAGCAGCTTGGAAGAGACCCAGTACTTC.

A word on this clone: This CDR3 is also generated by other DNA sequences in the sample. This chain links TRBV27 with TRBJ2-7; the D gene is possibly TRBD2 (7 bases). CDR3 size: 14 residues. In germline, CDR1 is MNHEY, CDR2 SMNVEV (reference sequence). V lost 3 bases to trimming and J lost 1 base, with 10 bases between them. In DNA form, the CDR3 reads TGTGCCAGCAGTTTCAGGGGAGGGTCCTACGAGCAGTACTTC. Its protein product is CASSFRGGSYEQYF.

The rearrangement joins TRBV27 to TRBJ2-3; maybe TRBD2 (6 bases). The CDR3 sequence is 12 residues long. Trimming removed 4 bases at V and 7 bases at J, with 9 bases between. Germline-derived CDR1 and CDR2 are MNHEY and SMNVEV (reference sequence). DNA for the CDR3: TGTGCCAGCAGTTCTGGACTATATACGCAGTATTTT. This encodes CASSSGLYTQYF.

The chain links TRBV5-3 to TRBJ2-6; D uncertain. TRBV5-3 is treated as an ORF (open reading frame) with a function not yet certain. This CDR3 region has 15 residues. Trimming took 3 bases from V and 4 from J, leaving 11 bases between them. Here the CDR3 reads CARSSSFLGANVLTF. The CDR3 region has the DNA TGTGCCAGAAGCTCAAGTTTTTTGGGGGCCAACGTCCTGACTTTC.

The CDR3 sequence: CASSVGRVSGANVLTF. CDR3 sequence (DNA): TGTGCCAGCAGCGTAGGGAGGGTCTCTGGGGCCAACGTCCTGACTTTC. The chain has TRBV9 and TRBJ2-6, with D possibly being TRBD2 (6 bases). Germline-derived CDR1 and CDR2 are SGDLS and YYNGEE. Trimming took 0 bases from V and 0 from J, leaving 7 bases between them. The CDR3 contains 16 residues.

The V call is TRBV5-1, the J call TRBJ2-3, with D unclear. The length of the CDR3 is 15 residues. Germline CDR1 reads SGHRS; CDR2 reads YFSETQ. The germline V and J ends were trimmed by 1 base and 0 bases, with 9 bases remaining between them. CDR3 DNA: TGCGCCAGCAGCTTGCGCGGAGCTAGCACAGATACGCAGTATTTT. It codes for CASSLRGASTDTQYF.

This clone was recorded once. The chain is built from TRBV4-3 and TRBJ2-1, with a possible D match to TRBD2 (6 bases). The CDR3 sequence is 16 residues long. Trimming stripped 1 base from V and 4 bases from J, with 14 bases between. Germline CDR1 reads LGHNA; CDR2 reads YSLEER. CDR3 sequence: CASSQVAQTRYNEQFF. CDR3 in DNA: TGCGCCAGCAGCCAAGTCGCTCAGACTAGATACAATGAGCAGTTCTTC.

The rearrangement uses TRBV4-1 and TRBJ2-5; TRBD2 might be the D (6 bases). The CDR3 loop spans 15 amino acids. CDR1 MGHRA and CDR2 YSYEKL come from the germline V gene. Trimming pared 1 base from V and 4 bases from J, leaving 13 bases between. This CDR3 is CASSQVAGFGETQYF. The CDR3 DNA sequence: TGCGCCAGCAGCCAAGTCGCGGGGTTTGGAGAGACCCAGTACTTC.

This chain joins TRBV28 and TRBJ2-7; D could derive from TRBD1 or TRBD2 (5 bases each). Per the germline V gene, CDR1 is MDHEN and CDR2 is SYDVKM. The CDR3 is made up of 13 amino acids. With 10 bases removed from V and 5 bases from J, the gap between germline ends came to 18 bases. The CDR3 nucleotides read TGTGCCACCGCGAGGGACGTACTCGACGAGCAGTACTTC. Protein sequence: CATARDVLDEQYF.

The chain recombines TRBV13 with TRBJ1-2, with D possibly matching TRBD1 (6 bases). CDR3 length: 17 residues. Germline CDR1 is PRHDT and CDR2 is FYEKMQ (reference sequence). Trimming cost V 2 bases and J 2 bases, with 18 bases left between them. The CDR3 nucleotides are TGTGCCAGCAGCTTATGGGGGGGGCCCGGACCCAACTATGGCTACACCTTC. Encoded protein: CASSLWGGPGPNYGYTF.

This clone was picked up one time. The V and J genes are TRBV5-6 and TRBJ1-5; no clear D. Trimming took off 0 bases at V and 2 bases at J, with 18 bases between the two ends. Germline V gene data show CDR1 as SGHDT and CDR2 as YYEEEE. The CDR3 has 18 amino acids. The CDR3 is CASSLGGDRRVGNQPQHF. The DNA of the CDR3 is TGTGCCAGCAGCTTGGGGGGTGATCGTAGGGTGGGCAATCAGCCCCAGCATTTT. The full variable domain, with the rest looked up from reference TRBV5-6 and TRBJ1-5, is DAGVTQSPTHLIKTRGQQVTLRCSPKSGHDTVSWYQQALGQGPQFIFQYYEEEERQRGNFPDRFSGHQFPNYSSELNVNALLLGDSALYLCASSLGGDRRVGNQPQHFGDGTRLSIL.

As concerns this clone: Other nucleotide sequences in the sample specify the same CDR3. J is TRBJ1-1 and V is TRBV27; D not resolved. Germline-derived CDR1 and CDR2 are MNHEY and SMNVEV (reference sequence). V lost 1 base and J 4 bases, leaving 7 bases between the germline ends. This CDR3 contains 13 residues. CDR3 amino acids: CASSLLGGTEAFF. CDR3 in DNA: TGTGCCAGCAGTTTATTGGGAGGCACTGAAGCTTTCTTT.

The rearrangement joins TRBV28 to TRBJ1-1, with a weak D call TRBD1 (5 bases). In germline, CDR1 is MDHEN, CDR2 SYDVKM. The length of the CDR3 is 14 residues. V lost 7 bases, J lost 1 base, and 13 bases lay in between. This CDR3 is CASTEAGGNTEAFF. In nucleotides, the CDR3 is TGTGCCAGCACAGAGGCCGGGGGGAACACTGAAGCTTTCTTT.

This sequence joins TRBV5-6 and TRBJ2-1, with TRBD2 matching over 12 bases. The V and J ends lost 7 bases and 8 bases, in that order; junction bases with no gene match: 7. This CDR3 spans 14 amino acids. Germline CDR1 reads SGHDT; CDR2 reads YYEEEE. CDR3 nucleotide sequence: TGTGCCAGCCACGGACTAGCGGGGACGTATGAGCAGTTCTTC. Its translation: CASHGLAGTYEQFF.